This T cell receptor (beta chain) came from a study of T cell responses to AZD1222 COVID-19 vaccine. Clones were read by immunoSEQ multiplex PCR, and TCRdb kept only the in-frame ones, dropping some. The table records some 150,000 clones, around 85% of them present only once. The sequencing here drew on peripheral blood, taken on day 0 of MenACWY control vaccination. The clonotype originates from an adult in good health.

CDR3 in DNA: TGTGCCACCAGTGATTTAGGGAACACTGAAGCTTTCTTT. This encodes CATSDLGNTEAFF. The V and J genes are TRBV24-1 and TRBJ1-1; D gene ambiguous. This CDR3 has 13 residues. Trimming took 1 base from V and 1 from J, leaving 3 bases between them. Looked up from germline, CDR1 is KGHDR and CDR2 is SFDVKD.